The rows below give T cell receptor beta chains drawn from one sample of a study of human T cells and chemical hapten exposure. TCRdb reanalysed the RACE reads using MiXCR and keeps one entry per CDR3 protein. The sample records over 300,000 distinct CDR3 sequences, about 5.1% being singletons. The sequenced sample was whole blood, obtained in connection with sensitization to the hapten diphenylcyclopropenone (DPC). The source is a woman in her 50s with alopecia areata. Some clones in this sample may be carry-over from other donors' samples. Both conserved end residues are part of each CDR3. Fields, in order: D gene, J gene, clone size, V gene, CDR3 protein, CDR3 DNA. D genes are given only for firm matches. Part of the rows lack a size; the others show once, few, many or a class for expanded clones.

>.|TRBJ2-1|.|TRBV29-1
CSVAVRGYEQFF
TGCAGCGTTGCTGTGAGAGGCTATGAGCAGTTCTTC
>TRBD1|TRBJ1-1|.|TRBV29-1
CSVRDRATEAFF
TGCAGCGTTCGGGACAGGGCCACTGAAGCTTTCTTT
>.|TRBJ1-6|.|TRBV6-2/TRBV6-3
CASRDGYSPLHF
TGTGCCAGCCGGGACGGATATTCACCCCTCCACTTT
>TRBD2|TRBJ2-5|.|TRBV28
CASSFLGREVGETQYF
TGTGCCAGCAGTTTCTTAGGGCGGGAGGTTGGAGAGACCCAGTACTTC
>.|TRBJ1-1|.|TRBV18
CASSPGGGRKAEAFF
TGTGCCAGCTCACCAGGGGGAGGGAGAAAGGCTGAAGCTTTCTTT
>.|TRBJ2-3|.|TRBV12-3/TRBV12-4
CASSLAGGVPDTQYF
TGTGCCAGCAGTTTAGCCGGCGGGGTTCCAGATACGCAGTATTTT
>.|TRBJ2-7|few|TRBV28
CASSLGPSGEQYF
TGTGCCAGCAGTTTAGGCCCTTCCGGGGAGCAGTACTTC
>.|TRBJ1-5|.|TRBV12-3/TRBV12-4
CASSLRGGLNQPQHF
TGTGCCAGCAGTTTAAGAGGGGGTCTTAATCAGCCCCAGCATTTT
>TRBD2|TRBJ2-5|many|TRBV18
CASSRNSGKETQYF
TGTGCCAGCTCACGAAATAGCGGGAAAGAGACCCAGTACTTC
>.|TRBJ2-3|.|TRBV5-6
CASTQDGWGDTQYF
TGTGCCAGCACTCAAGACGGGTGGGGAGATACGCAGTATTTT
>.|TRBJ2-2|many|TRBV14
CASSLQVTGELFF
TGTGCCAGCAGCCTACAGGTCACCGGGGAGCTGTTTTTT
>.|TRBJ1-1|.|TRBV6-6
CASSAQGATEAFF
TGTGCCAGCAGTGCACAGGGTGCAACTGAAGCTTTCTTT
>TRBD1|TRBJ2-7|few|TRBV5-1
CASSPNTGGIYEQYF
TGCGCCAGCAGCCCAAATACAGGGGGCATCTACGAGCAGTACTTC
>.|TRBJ2-1|few|TRBV29-1
CSTGETSSYNEQFF
TGCAGCACTGGGGAGACTAGCTCCTACAATGAGCAGTTCTTC
>.|TRBJ2-7|many|TRBV28
CATGGVSYEQYF
TGTGCCACCGGAGGGGTTTCCTACGAGCAGTACTTC
>TRBD2|TRBJ2-7|many|TRBV27
CASTPTRGDSEQYF
TGTGCCAGCACCCCGACACGGGGGGATAGCGAGCAGTACTTC
>TRBD1|TRBJ1-3|many|TRBV4-2
CASSQGGTGWGSGNTIYF
TGTGCCAGCAGCCAAGGGGGGACAGGCTGGGGCTCTGGAAACACCATATATTTT
>.|TRBJ1-1|many|TRBV10-3
CATTGKFPNTEAFF
TGTGCCACCACGGGTAAATTTCCGAACACTGAAGCTTTCTTT
>TRBD2|TRBJ2-1|few|TRBV9
CASSPQVSGRANEQFF
TGTGCCAGCAGCCCCCAAGTTAGTGGGAGGGCCAATGAGCAGTTCTTC